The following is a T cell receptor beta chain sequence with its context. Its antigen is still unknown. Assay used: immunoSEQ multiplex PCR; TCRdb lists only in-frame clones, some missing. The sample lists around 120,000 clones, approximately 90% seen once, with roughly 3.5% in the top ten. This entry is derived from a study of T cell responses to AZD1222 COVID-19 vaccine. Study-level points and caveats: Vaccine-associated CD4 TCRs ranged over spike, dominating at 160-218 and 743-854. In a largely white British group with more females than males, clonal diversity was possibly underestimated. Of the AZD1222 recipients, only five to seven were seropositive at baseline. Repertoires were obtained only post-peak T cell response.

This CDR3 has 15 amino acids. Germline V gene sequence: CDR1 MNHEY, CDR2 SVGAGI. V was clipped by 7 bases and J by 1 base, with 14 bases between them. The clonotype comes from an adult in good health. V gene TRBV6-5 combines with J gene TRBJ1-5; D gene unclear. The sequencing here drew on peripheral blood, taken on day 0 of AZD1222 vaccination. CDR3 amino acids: CASKIAGLSNQPQHF. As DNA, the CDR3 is TGTGCCAGCAAAATAGCGGGGTTGAGCAATCAGCCCCAGCATTTT.